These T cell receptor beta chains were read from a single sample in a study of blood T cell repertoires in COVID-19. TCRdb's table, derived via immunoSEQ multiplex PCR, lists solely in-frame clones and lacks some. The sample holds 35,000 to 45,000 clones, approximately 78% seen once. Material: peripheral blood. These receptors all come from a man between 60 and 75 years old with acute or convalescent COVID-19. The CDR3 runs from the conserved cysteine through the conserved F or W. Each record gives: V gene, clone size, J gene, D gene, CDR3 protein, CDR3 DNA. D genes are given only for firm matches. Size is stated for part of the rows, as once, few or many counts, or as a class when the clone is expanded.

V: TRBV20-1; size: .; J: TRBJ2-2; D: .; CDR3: CSASGPENTGELFF; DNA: TGCAGTGCTAGTGGGCCAGAGAACACCGGGGAGCTGTTTTTT
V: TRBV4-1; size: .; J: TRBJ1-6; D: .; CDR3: CASSQDPAGSNNSPLHF; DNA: TGCGCCAGCAGCCAAGATCCGGCAGGGTCTAATAATTCACCCCTCCACTTT
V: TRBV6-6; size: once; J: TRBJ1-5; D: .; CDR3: CASSTNQGIDQPQHF; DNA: TGTGCCAGCAGTACCAATCAGGGGATCGATCAGCCCCAGCATTTT
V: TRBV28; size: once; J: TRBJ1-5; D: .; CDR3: CASFHSAAGNQPQHF; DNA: TGTGCCAGCTTCCACTCGGCGGCCGGGAATCAGCCCCAGCATTTT
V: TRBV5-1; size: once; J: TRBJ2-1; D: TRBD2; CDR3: CASSLGGSIYNEQFF; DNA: TGCGCCAGCAGCTTAGGCGGGAGCATTTACAATGAGCAGTTCTTC
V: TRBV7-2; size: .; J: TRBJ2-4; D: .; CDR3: CASSHPGNIQYF; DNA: TGTGCCAGCAGCCACCCAGGAAACATTCAGTACTTC
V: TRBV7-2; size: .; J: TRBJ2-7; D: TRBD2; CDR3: CASRNSGSIPYEQYF; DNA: TGTGCCAGCAGAAATAGCGGGAGTATCCCCTACGAGCAGTACTTC
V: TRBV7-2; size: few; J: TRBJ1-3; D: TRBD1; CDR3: CASSLKGRQGPGNTIYF; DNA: TGTGCCAGCAGCCTCAAGGGGCGACAGGGCCCGGGAAACACCATATATTTT
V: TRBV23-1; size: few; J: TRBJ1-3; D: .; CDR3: CASSQSRGGALSGNTIYF; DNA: TGCGCCAGCAGTCAATCGAGAGGGGGGGCCCTCTCTGGAAACACCATATATTTT
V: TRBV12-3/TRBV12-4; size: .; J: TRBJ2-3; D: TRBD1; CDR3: CASSTQGADTQYF; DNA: TGTGCCAGCAGCACACAGGGGGCAGATACGCAGTATTTT
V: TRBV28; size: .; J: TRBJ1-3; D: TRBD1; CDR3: CASSRRQGIGNTIYF; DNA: TGTGCCAGCAGCCGAAGACAGGGTATTGGAAACACCATATATTTT
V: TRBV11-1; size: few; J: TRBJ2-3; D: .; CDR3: CASSLVQDPDTQYF; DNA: TGTGCCAGCAGCCTAGTCCAGGATCCAGATACGCAGTATTTT
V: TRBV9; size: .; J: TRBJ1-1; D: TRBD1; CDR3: CASSVETGPWTEAFF; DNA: TGTGCCAGCAGCGTAGAGACAGGGCCGTGGACTGAAGCTTTCTTT
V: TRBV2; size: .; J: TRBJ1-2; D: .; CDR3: CASTTGLKYGYTF; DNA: TGTGCCAGCACTACAGGGTTGAAGTATGGCTACACCTTC
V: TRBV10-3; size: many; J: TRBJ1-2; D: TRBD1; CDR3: CAIRGTGQEGYTF; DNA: TGTGCCATTAGGGGGACAGGACAGGAGGGCTACACCTTC
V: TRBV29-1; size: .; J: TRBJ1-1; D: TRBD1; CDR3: CSVPAGLKGKGATEAFF; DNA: TGCAGCGTCCCAGCTGGGTTGAAAGGGAAGGGGGCGACTGAAGCTTTCTTT
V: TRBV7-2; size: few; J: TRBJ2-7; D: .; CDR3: CASSLDRSDEQYF; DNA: TGTGCCAGCAGCTTAGACAGGTCGGACGAGCAGTACTTC
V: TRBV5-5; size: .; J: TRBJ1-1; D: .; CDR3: CASSLSGSVNTEAFF; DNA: TGTGCCAGCAGCTTAAGTGGAAGCGTGAACACTGAAGCTTTCTTT
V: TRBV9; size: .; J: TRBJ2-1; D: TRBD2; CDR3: CASSPGTSGSRDEQFF; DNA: TGTGCCAGCAGCCCCGGGACTAGCGGGAGTCGCGATGAGCAGTTCTTC
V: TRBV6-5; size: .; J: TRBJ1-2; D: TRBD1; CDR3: CASHLGQRSGYTF; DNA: TGTGCCAGCCACCTGGGACAGAGAAGTGGCTACACCTTC
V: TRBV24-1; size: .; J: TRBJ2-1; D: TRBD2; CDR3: CATSREGRNEQFF; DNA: TGTGCCACCAGTCGGGAGGGCCGGAATGAGCAGTTCTTC
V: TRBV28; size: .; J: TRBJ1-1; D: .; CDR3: CASRGGKNTEAFF; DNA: TGTGCCAGTCGTGGGGGCAAGAACACTGAAGCTTTCTTT
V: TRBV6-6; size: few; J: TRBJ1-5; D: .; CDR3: CASSYGGFQPQHF; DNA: TGTGCCAGCAGTTATGGGGGCTTTCAGCCCCAGCATTTT
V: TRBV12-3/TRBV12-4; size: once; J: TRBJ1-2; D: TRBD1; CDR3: CASSTGGGYDYTF; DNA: TGTGCCAGCAGCACAGGGGGCGGGTATGACTACACCTTC
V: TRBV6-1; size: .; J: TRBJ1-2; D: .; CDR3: CASSEGGYGYTF; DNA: TGTGCCAGCAGTGAAGGCGGCTATGGCTACACCTTC
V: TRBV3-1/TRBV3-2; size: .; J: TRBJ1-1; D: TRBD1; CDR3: CASSQDGDRIF; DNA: TGTGCCAGCAGCCAAGATGGGGACAGGATATTT
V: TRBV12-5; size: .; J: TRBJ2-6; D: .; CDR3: CASGGPRGVWANVLTF; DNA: TGTGCTAGTGGTGGACCCAGGGGGGTCTGGGCCAACGTCCTGACTTTC
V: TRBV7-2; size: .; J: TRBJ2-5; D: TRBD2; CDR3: CASEKREGRETQYF; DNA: TGTGCCAGCGAGAAGCGGGAGGGCCGAGAGACCCAGTACTTC
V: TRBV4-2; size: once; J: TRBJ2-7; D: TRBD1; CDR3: CASSQVAGTGDYEQYF; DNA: TGTGCCAGCAGCCAAGTCGCGGGGACAGGGGACTACGAGCAGTACTTC
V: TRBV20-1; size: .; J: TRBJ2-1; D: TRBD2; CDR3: CSASSGLAQNNEQFF; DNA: TGCAGTGCTAGTTCGGGACTAGCGCAAAACAATGAGCAGTTCTTC
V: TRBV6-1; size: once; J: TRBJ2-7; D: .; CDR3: CASSALWGPRGSYEQYF; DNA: TGTGCCAGCAGTGCCCTATGGGGGCCCAGGGGCTCCTACGAGCAGTACTTC
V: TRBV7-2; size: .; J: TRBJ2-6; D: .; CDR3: CASSLRSSGANVLTF; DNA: TGTGCCAGCAGCCTCCGGAGCTCTGGGGCCAACGTCCTGACTTTC
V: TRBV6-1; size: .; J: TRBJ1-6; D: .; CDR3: CASSDTYNSPLHF; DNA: TGTGCCAGCAGTGATACTTATAATTCACCCCTCCACTTT
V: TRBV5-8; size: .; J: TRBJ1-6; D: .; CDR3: CASSLLDISSPLHF; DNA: TGTGCCAGCAGCTTGTTAGATATCTCCTCACCCCTCCACTTT
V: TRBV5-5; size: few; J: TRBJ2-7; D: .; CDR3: CASSRQEGTYEQYF; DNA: TGTGCCAGCAGTCGCCAGGAGGGGACCTACGAGCAGTACTTC
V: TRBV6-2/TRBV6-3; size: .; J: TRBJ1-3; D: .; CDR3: CASSYSTGGTRNTIYF; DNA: TGTGCCAGCAGTTACTCAACAGGAGGGACGAGAAACACCATATATTTT
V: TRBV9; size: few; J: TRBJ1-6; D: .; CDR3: CASSVAGSDSPLHF; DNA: TGTGCCAGCAGCGTAGCAGGTTCTGATTCACCCCTCCACTTT
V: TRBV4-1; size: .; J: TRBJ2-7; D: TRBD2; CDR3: CASSQDGTGLAEEQYF; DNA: TGCGCCAGCAGCCAAGACGGAACCGGACTAGCGGAGGAGCAGTACTTC
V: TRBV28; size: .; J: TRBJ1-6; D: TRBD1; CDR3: CASSLSRGTASYNSPLHF; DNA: TGTGCCAGCAGTTTATCTAGGGGGACAGCTTCCTATAATTCACCCCTCCACTTT
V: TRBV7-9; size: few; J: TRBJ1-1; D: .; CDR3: CASSTNRVPTEAFF; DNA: TGTGCCAGCAGCACCAACAGGGTGCCCACTGAAGCTTTCTTT